This note documents a single T cell receptor beta chain sequence. No antigen is known for it. Looked up from germline, CDR1 is SEHNR and CDR2 is FQNEAQ (reference sequence). This CDR3 comprises 12 residues. V was clipped by 11 bases and J by 1 base; unmatched bases: 3. The Oncomine TCR Beta short-read assay generated sequence data from the DNA of cultured CD4+ T cells. TCRdb ran MiXCR on the PCR reads and lists one entry per CDR3 protein. The profile shows 9,900 or so distinct CDR3 sequences, approximately 61% of them singletons. This sample was included in a study of vaccination and CD4 T cells after COVID-19. Whole-study context: Convalescents were six males and four females, two of them Hispanic.

The treatment denotes: roughly ten-day PBMC culture with coronavirus spike peptide pools or control peptides (ViraFEST assay). Study-level findings and limits: Researchers report that 304 of 307 vaccine-specific clones in convalescent patients proved spike mono-reactive.

The sequenced material came from CD4+ T cells from blood, cultured in vitro. The clonotype was recovered from a human donor who had recovered from COVID-19. The genes are TRBV7-9 and TRBJ2-7; 9 bases fit TRBD1. CDR3 sequence reads: CASGQGSYEQYF. The CDR3 DNA follows: TGTGCCTCGGGACAGGGTTCCTACGAGCAGTACTTC.